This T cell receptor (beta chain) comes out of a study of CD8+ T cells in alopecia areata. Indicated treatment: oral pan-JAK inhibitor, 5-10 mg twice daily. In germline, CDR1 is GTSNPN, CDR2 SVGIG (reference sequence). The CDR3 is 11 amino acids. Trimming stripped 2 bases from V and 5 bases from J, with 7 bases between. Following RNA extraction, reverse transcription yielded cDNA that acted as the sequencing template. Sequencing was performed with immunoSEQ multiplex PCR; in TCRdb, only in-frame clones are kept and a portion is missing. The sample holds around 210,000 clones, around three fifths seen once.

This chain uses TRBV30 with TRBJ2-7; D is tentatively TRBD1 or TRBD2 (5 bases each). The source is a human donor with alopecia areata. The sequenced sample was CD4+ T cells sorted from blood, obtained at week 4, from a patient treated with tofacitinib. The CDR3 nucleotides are TGTGCCTGGAGTCTGGGGGACGAGCAGTACTTC. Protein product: CAWSLGDEQYF.